This T cell receptor beta chain was sequenced during a study of T cells in localized non-small cell lung cancer. Study-level points and caveats: There were a median roughly 62 of the top 100 tumor clones appearing in adjacent lung. Longer overall survival was linked to higher blood T cell density.

Germline V lookup: CDR1 SGHDT, CDR2 YYEEEE. This CDR3 comprises 16 residues. Deletions cut 1 base from V and 6 bases from J, with 18 bases between. Only in-frame clones appear in the TCRdb table, and some are missing; sequencing was by immunoSEQ multiplex PCR. The sample has around 80,000 clones, around 80% seen once. Comments on this clone: Its antigen is currently unknown.

This receptor was identified in a man between 35 and 75 years old with stage II squamous cell lung carcinoma. Material: PBMCs, obtained before any cancer treatment. The chain carries TRBV5-6 and TRBJ2-3, with D unresolved. The CDR3 sequence is CASSLKTVSRLDTQYF. The CDR3 region has the DNA TGTGCCAGCAGCTTGAAGACGGTCAGTCGTTTGGATACGCAGTATTTT.